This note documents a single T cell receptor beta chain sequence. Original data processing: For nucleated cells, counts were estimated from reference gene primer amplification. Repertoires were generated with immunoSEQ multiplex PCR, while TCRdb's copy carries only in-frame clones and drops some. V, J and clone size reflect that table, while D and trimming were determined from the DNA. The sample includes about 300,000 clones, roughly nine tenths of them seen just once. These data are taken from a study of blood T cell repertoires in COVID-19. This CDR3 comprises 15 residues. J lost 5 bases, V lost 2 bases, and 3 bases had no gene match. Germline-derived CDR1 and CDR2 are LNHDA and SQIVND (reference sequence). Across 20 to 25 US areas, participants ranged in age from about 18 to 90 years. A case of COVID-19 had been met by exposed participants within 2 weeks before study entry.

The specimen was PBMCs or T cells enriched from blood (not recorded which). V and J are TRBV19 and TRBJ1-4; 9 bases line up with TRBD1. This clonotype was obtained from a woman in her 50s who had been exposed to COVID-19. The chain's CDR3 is CASSIPGQGNEKLFF. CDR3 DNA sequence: TGTGCCAGTAGTATACCGGGACAGGGAAATGAAAAACTGTTTTTT. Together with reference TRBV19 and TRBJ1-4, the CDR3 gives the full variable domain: DGGITQSPKYLFRKEGQNVTLSCEQNLNHDAMYWYRQDPGQGLRLIYYSQIVNDFQKGDIAEGYSVSREKKESFPLTVTSAQKNPTAFYLCASSIPGQGNEKLFFGSGTQLSVL.